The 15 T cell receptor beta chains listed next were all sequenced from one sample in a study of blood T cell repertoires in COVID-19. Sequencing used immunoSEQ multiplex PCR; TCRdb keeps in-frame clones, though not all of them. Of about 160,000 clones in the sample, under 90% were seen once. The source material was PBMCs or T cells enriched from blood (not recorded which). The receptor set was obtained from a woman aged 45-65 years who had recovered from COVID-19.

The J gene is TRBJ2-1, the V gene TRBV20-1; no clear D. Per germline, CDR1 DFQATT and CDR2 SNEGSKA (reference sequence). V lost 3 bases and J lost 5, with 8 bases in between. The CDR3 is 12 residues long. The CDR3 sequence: CSASYINNEQFF. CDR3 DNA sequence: TGCAGTGCTAGTTACATTAACAATGAGCAGTTCTTC.

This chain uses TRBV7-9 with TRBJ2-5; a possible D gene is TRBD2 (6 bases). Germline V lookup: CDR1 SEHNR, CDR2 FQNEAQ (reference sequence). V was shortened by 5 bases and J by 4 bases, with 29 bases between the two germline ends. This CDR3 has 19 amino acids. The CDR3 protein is CASSPRGRVPGTGVETQYF. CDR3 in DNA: TGTGCCAGCAGCCCGCGGGGAAGGGTACCGGGGACCGGCGTAGAGACCCAGTACTTC.

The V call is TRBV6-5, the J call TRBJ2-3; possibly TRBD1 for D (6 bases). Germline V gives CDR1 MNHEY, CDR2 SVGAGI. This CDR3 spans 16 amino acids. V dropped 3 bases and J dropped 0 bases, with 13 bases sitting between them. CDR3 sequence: CASSYIGQPSTDTQYF. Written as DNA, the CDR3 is TGTGCCAGCAGTTATATAGGACAGCCGAGCACAGATACGCAGTATTTT.

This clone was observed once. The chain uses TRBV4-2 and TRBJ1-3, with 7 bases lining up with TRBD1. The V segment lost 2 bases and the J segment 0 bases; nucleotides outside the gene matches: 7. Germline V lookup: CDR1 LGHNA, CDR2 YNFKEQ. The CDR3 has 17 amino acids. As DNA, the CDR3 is TGTGCCAGCAGCCAATCAGGGACAGCTTACTCTGGAAACACCATATATTTT. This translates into CASSQSGTAYSGNTIYF.

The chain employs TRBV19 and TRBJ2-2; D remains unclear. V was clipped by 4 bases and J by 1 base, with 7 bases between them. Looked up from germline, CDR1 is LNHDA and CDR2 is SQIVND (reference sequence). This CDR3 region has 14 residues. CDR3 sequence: CASSRAENTGELFF. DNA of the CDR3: TGTGCCAGTAGTAGGGCAGAGAACACCGGGGAGCTGTTTTTT.

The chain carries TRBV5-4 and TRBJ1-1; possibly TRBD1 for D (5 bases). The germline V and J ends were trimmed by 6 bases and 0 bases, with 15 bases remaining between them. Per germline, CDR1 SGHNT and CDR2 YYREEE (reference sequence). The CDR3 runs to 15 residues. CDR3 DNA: TGTGCCAGCACCTCAGGGCGATCTATGAACACTGAAGCTTTCTTT. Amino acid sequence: CASTSGRSMNTEAFF.

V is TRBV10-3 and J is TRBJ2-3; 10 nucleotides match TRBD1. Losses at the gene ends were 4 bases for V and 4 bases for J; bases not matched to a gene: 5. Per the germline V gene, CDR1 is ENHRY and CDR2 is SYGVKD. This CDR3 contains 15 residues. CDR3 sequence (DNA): TGTGCCATCAGTGGGACAGGGGGGAACGCAGATACGCAGTATTTT. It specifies CAISGTGGNADTQYF.

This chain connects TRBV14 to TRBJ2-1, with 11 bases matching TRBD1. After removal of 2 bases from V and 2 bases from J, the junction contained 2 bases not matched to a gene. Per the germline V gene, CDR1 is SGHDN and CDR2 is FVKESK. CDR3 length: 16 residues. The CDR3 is CASSQWTGGTYNEQFF. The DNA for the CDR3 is TGTGCCAGCAGCCAATGGACAGGGGGCACCTACAATGAGCAGTTCTTC.

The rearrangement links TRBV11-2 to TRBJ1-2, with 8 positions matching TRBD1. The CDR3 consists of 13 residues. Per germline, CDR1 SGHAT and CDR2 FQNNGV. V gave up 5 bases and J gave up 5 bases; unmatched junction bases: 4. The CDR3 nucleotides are TGTGCCAGCAGCATGGACAGGGAGTATGGCTACACCTTC. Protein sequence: CASSMDREYGYTF.

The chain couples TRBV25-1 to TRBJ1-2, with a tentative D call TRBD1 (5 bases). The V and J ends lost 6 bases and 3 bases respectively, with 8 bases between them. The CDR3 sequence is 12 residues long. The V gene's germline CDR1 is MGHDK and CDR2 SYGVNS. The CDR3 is CASRDTYYGYTF. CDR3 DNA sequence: TGTGCCAGCAGGGACACTTACTATGGCTACACCTTC.

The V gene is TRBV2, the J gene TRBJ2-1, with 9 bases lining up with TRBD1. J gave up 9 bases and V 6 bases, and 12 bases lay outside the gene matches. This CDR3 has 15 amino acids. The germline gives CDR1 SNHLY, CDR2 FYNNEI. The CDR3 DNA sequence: TGTGCCAGCAGGCTGGACAGGGGAGGGTCAAGTGAGCAGTTCTTC. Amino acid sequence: CASRLDRGGSSEQFF.

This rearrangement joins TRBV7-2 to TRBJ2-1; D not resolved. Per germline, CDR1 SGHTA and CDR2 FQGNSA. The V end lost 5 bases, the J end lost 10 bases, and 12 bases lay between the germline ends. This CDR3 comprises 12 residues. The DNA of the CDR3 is TGTGCCAGCAGCGCCGCTAGACGCGAGCAGTTCTTC. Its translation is CASSAARREQFF.

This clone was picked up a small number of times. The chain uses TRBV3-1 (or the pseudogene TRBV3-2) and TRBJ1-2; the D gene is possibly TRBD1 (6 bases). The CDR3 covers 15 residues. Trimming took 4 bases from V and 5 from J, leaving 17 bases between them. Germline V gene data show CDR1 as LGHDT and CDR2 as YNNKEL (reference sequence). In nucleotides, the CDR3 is TGTGCCAGCAGCCCCAAAAGTCAGGGGACGTATGGCTACACCTTC. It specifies CASSPKSQGTYGYTF.

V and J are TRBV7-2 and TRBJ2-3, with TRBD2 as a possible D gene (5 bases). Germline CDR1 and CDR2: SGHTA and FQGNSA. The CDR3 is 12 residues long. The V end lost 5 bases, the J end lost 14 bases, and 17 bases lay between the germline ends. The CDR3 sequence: CASSPDLASPYF. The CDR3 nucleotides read TGTGCCAGCAGCCCCGACCTAGCCTCTCCGTATTTT.

CDR3 residues: CASSSYRDQEQYF. The CDR3, as DNA: TGTGCCAGCAGCTCCTATCGGGATCAGGAGCAGTACTTC. This chain joins TRBV7-2 and TRBJ2-7, with D tentatively TRBD2 (5 bases). The germline CDR1 and CDR2 sequences are SGHTA and FQGNSA. The CDR3 consists of 13 residues. V was clipped by 4 bases and J by 7 bases, with 14 bases between them.